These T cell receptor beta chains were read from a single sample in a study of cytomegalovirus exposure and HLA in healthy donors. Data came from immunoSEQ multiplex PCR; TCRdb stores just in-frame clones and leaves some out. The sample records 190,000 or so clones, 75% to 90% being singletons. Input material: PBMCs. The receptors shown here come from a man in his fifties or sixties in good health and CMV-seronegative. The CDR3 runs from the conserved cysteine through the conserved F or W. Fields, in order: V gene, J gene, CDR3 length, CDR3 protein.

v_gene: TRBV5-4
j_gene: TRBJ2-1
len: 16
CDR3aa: CASSLAGSGNYNGQFF

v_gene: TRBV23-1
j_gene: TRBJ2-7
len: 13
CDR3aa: CASSARTGCEQYF

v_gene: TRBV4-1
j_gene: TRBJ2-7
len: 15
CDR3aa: CASSQPGQGENEQYF

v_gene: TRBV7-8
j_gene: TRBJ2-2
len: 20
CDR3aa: CASIMRADSRLAEEAGELFF

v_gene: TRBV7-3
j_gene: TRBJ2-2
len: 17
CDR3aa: CASRNPGTSDSTGELFF

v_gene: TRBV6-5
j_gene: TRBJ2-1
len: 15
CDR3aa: CASSSRLDFYNEQFF

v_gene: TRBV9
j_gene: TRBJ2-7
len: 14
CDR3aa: CASSFRQGSYEQYF

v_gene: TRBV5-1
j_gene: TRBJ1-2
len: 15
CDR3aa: CASSSEALSNYGYTF

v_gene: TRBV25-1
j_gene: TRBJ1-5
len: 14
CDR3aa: CASSDSGANQPQHF

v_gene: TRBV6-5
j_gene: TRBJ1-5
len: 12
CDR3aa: CASSTRGQPQHF

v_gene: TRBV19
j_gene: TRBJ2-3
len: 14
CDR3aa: CATSMGHSTDTQYF

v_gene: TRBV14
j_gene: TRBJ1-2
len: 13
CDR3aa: CASSQGLNYGYTF

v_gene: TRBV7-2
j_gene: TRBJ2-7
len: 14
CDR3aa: CASSPTGISYEQYF

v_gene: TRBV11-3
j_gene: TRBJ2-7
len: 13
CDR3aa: CASSFSSADEQYF

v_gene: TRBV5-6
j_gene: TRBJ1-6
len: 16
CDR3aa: CASRLDRGVYNSPLHF

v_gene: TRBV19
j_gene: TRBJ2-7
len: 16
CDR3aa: CASSPSWGGGTNEQYF

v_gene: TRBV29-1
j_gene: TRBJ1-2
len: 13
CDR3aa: CSVEGISLGGYTF

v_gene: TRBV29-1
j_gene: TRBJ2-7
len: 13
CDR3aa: CSVSPSGSGEQYF

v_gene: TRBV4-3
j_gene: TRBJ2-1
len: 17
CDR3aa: CASSQGAGAGSYNEQFF

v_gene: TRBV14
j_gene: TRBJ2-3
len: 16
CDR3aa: CASSQIAGSITDTQYF

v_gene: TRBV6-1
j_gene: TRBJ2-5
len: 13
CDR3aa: CASSEGRIETQYF

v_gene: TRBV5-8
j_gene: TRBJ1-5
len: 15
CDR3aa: CASSRDRGGNQPQHF

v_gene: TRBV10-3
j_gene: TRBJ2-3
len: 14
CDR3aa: CAIRGALRDGTQYF

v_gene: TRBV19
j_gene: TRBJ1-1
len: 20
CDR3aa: CASSLGHPYGTGRKNTEAFF

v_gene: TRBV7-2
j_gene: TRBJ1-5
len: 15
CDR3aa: CASSTRTDSNQPQHF

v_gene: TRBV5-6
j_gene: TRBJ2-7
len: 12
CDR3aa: CASGSGIGEQYF

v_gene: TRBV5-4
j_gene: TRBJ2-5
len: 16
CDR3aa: CASSSWTGEKEETQYF

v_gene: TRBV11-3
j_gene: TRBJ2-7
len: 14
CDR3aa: CASSLGAEPYEQYF

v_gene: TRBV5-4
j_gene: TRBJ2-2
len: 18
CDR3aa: CASSLAPSGAANTGELFF

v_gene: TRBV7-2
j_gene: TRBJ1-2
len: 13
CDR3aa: CASSLPGKGGYTF

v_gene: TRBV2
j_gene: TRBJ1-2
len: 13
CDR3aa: CASSVGQGFGYTF

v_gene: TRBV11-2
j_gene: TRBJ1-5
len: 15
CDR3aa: CASSLGGVGNQPQHF

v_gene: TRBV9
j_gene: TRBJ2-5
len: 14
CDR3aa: CASSVSWGPETQYF

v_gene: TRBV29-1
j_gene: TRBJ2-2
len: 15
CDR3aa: CSVEDRGGNTGELFF

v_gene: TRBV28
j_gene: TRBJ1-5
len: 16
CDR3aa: CASSTSWTGGNQPQHF

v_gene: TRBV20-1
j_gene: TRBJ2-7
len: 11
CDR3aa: CSASQGYEQYF

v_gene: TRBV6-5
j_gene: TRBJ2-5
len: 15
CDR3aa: CASSSLRGGRETQYF

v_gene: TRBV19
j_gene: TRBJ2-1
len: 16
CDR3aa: CASSTPAGGQRNEQFF

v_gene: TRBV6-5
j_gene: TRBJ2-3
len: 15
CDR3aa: CASSRGDKKGDTQYF

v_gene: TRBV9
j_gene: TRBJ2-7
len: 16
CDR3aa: CASSVAGQGTSYEQYF

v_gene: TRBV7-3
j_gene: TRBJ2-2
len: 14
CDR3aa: CASRTTSNTGELFF

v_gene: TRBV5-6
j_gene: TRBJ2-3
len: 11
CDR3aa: CASSVADTQYF

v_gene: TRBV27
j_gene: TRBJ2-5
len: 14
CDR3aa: CASRTDSWKETQYF

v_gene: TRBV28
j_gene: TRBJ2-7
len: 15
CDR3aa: CASRPTSGPSYEQYF

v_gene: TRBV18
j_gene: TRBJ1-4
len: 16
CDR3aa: CASSPAQGATNEKLFF

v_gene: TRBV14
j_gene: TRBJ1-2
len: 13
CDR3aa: CASSPQGYYGYTF

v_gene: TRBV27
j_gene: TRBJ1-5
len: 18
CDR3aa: CASSSYRGPLYSNQPQHF

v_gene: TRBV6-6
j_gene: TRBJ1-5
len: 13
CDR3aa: CASSYSSYQPQHF